This entry lists 13 T cell receptor beta chains sequenced from one sample in a study of T cell repertoires in ileal Crohn's disease. Time point indicated: neoterminal ileum biopsy at postoperative endoscopy, about 6 months after surgery. The data were produced by immunoSEQ multiplex PCR, yet TCRdb's version contains in-frame clones alone and is incomplete. The sample contains about 62,000 clones, roughly 89% of which appear only once. Sequencing used ileal tissue. These receptors all come from an adult with Crohn's disease.

The chain links TRBV27 to TRBJ2-3, with a weak D call TRBD2 (5 bases). The CDR3 spans 17 residues. V gave up 0 bases and J gave up 2 bases, with 15 bases separating them. The germline gives CDR1 MNHEY, CDR2 SMNVEV (reference sequence). CDR3 residues: CASSLSEGNILTDTQYF. CDR3 coding DNA: TGTGCCAGCAGTTTATCCGAGGGCAACATACTCACAGATACGCAGTATTTT.

J is TRBJ1-2 and V is TRBV4-2; 9 nucleotides align to TRBD1. V was clipped by 0 bases and J by 3 bases; unmatched bases: 2. Germline CDR1 LGHNA, CDR2 YNFKEQ. There are 15 residues in the CDR3. The CDR3, as DNA: TGTGCCAGCAGCCAAGAGTGGGACAGGGACTATGGCTACACCTTC. Amino acids: CASSQEWDRDYGYTF.

V usage is TRBV29-1 and J usage is TRBJ2-7, with D unclear. The CDR3 runs to 11 residues. Trimming shortened V by 6 bases and J by 2 bases, and 8 bases separated the two germline ends. Germline V lookup: CDR1 SQVTM, CDR2 ANQGSEA. CDR3 residues: CSVGSAYEQYF. In DNA, the CDR3 is TGCAGCGTCGGGTCAGCCTACGAGCAGTACTTC.

This clone has just a few counts. V usage is TRBV29-1 and J usage is TRBJ2-7; 11 positions agree with TRBD1. The CDR3 sequence is 13 residues long. Trimming cost V 8 bases and J 4 bases; bases outside gene matches: 7. CDR1 and CDR2 from the germline V gene are SQVTM and ANQGSEA. CDR3 DNA sequence: TGCAGCACTAGGGACAGGGGGACTTACGAGCAGTACTTC. Protein product: CSTRDRGTYEQYF.

The gene calls are TRBV28 and TRBJ1-3; D is undetermined. Between the trimmed V and J ends, which lost 1 base and 0 bases, there was a span of 13 bases. The germline CDR1 and CDR2 sequences are MDHEN and SYDVKM. This CDR3 has 17 residues. Here the CDR3 DNA reads TGTGCCAGCAGTTTATTTGGAGGCATCCACTCTGGAAACACCATATATTTT. It yields the protein CASSLFGGIHSGNTIYF.

The chain uses TRBV4-2 and TRBJ2-7; 13 bases match TRBD2. V dropped 1 base and J dropped 5; count of bases not matched to a gene: 5. Germline CDR1 is LGHNA and CDR2 is YNFKEQ. This CDR3 region has 16 residues. CDR3 DNA: TGTGCCAGCAGCCAAGTACTAGCGGGAGGGCCGCACGAGCAGTACTTC. Its translation: CASSQVLAGGPHEQYF.

This clone was detected only once. The chain combines TRBV13 with TRBJ2-5; possibly TRBD1 for D (5 bases). V was cut by 1 base and J by 5 bases, with 8 bases left in between. The CDR3 has 13 residues. Germline V gene data show CDR1 as PRHDT and CDR2 as FYEKMQ (reference sequence). In DNA, the CDR3 is TGTGCCAGCAGCTTAGAGGCAGGGGAGACCCAGTACTTC. This gives the protein CASSLEAGETQYF.

J is TRBJ1-3 and V is TRBV6-1, with a possible D match to TRBD1 (5 bases). The CDR3 consists of 17 residues. V lost 3 bases and J 1 base, leaving 16 bases between the germline ends. Germline CDR1 MNHNS, CDR2 SASEGT. CDR3 in DNA: TGTGCCAGCAGTGACAGGGTATCAGTGGGGTCTGGAAACACCATATATTTT. This encodes CASSDRVSVGSGNTIYF.

This clone is a singleton in its sample. The gene calls are TRBV5-6 and TRBJ1-1; no firm D call. V was clipped by 3 bases and J by 4 bases, with 10 bases between them. The CDR3 runs to 13 residues. The germline V gene encodes CDR1 SGHDT and CDR2 YYEEEE. CDR3 amino acids: CASSYQTGTEAFF. In nucleotides, the CDR3 is TGTGCCAGCAGCTATCAAACGGGCACTGAAGCTTTCTTT.

The rearrangement uses TRBV28 and TRBJ1-1; the D gene is possibly TRBD1 (6 bases). Trimming stripped 5 bases from V and 1 base from J, with 11 bases between. The germline V gene has CDR1 MDHEN and CDR2 SYDVKM. The length of the CDR3 is 14 residues. The CDR3 nucleotides read TGTGCCAGCAGTCCGCGACAGGAGAACACTGAAGCTTTCTTT. This gives the protein CASSPRQENTEAFF.

The chain is built from TRBV28 and TRBJ2-5, with D possibly matching TRBD2 (6 bases). Trimming took off 2 bases at V and 1 base at J, with 14 bases between the two ends. CDR1 is MDHEN, CDR2 SYDVKM, per germline. The CDR3 has 16 residues. The DNA of the CDR3 is TGTGCCAGCAGTTTAGGGGGGAGAGGTAGCCAAGAGACCCAGTACTTC. Its protein is CASSLGGRGSQETQYF.

The chain combines TRBV7-9 with TRBJ1-1; TRBD1 might be the D (6 bases). CDR1 and CDR2 from the germline V gene are SEHNR and FQNEAQ (reference sequence). V lost 5 bases and J 1 base, leaving 8 bases between the germline ends. The CDR3 consists of 13 residues. The CDR3 loop is CASSRGQNTEAFF. DNA for the CDR3: TGTGCCAGCAGCCGGGGACAGAACACTGAAGCTTTCTTT.

The chain recombines TRBV4-1 with TRBJ2-1; D is ambiguous. V shed 5 bases and J shed 0 bases, with 8 bases lying between them. Germline V gene sequence: CDR1 MGHRA, CDR2 YSYEKL. This CDR3 is built from 14 residues. The CDR3 is CASSEGDSYNEQFF. The DNA of the CDR3 is TGCGCCAGCAGCGAAGGAGACTCCTACAATGAGCAGTTCTTC.